This T cell receptor (beta chain) stems from a study of patients and donors after allogeneic stem cell transplantation. Trimming removed 0 bases at V and 6 bases at J, with 15 bases between. This CDR3 spans 15 amino acids. Per the germline V gene, CDR1 is LGHNA and CDR2 is YSLEER. Each CDR3 protein gets one entry after TCRdb re-called the RT-PCR reads with MiXCR. Of about 960,000 distinct CDR3 sequences listed, about a sixth are singletons. The rearrangement links TRBV4-3 to TRBJ2-7, with D possibly being TRBD2 (6 bases). What was sequenced was blood, either unsorted or a sorted T cell fraction (not recorded which). This receptor was obtained from a human donor who was either an allogeneic HSCT recipient or a stem cell or donor lymphocyte infusion donor (not recorded which). It is not recorded whose cells these are; they may come from a transplant donor. The CDR3 region is CASSQDRRVGGEQYF. The DNA for the CDR3 is TGCGCCAGCAGCCAAGATAGGAGGGTCGGAGGCGAGCAGTACTTC.